This T cell receptor beta chain was identified in a study of cytomegalovirus exposure and HLA in healthy donors. Study-level points and caveats: The investigators catalogued 150 to 200 TCR beta chains as cytomegalovirus-associated.

As for this clone: Its antigen is still unknown.

Profiling relied on immunoSEQ multiplex PCR, and the TCRdb table lists in-frame clones only, not all of them. The sample lists 150,000 or so clones, roughly 84% occurring once. The germline V and J ends were trimmed by 2 bases and 7 bases, with 9 bases remaining between them. This CDR3 is built from 13 residues. The germline V gene has CDR1 MNHNS and CDR2 SASEGT. The TCR originated in a man aged 25-45 years in good health and CMV-seropositive. This chain joins TRBV6-1 and TRBJ1-5, with D possibly matching TRBD1 (5 bases). Sequencing was carried out using PBMCs. CDR3 region: CASSEKAGQPQHF. The CDR3 bases are TGTGCCAGCAGTGAAAAGGCAGGGCAGCCCCAGCATTTT.